This T cell receptor (beta chain) was retrieved from a study of Graves' ophthalmopathy and Graves' hyperthyroidism. Broader study findings: Most thyroid-expanded clonotypes exceeding 0.001 frequency were also found in blood.

The V and J ends lost 5 bases and 5 bases respectively, with 13 bases between them. Germline values: CDR1 GTSNPN, CDR2 SVGIG (reference sequence). CDR3 size: 13 residues. This clonotype was seen many times. Its antigen remains unidentified. RNA transcripts were the source from which TCR beta CDR3 regions were amplified. The first-round RT-PCR employed HTBI primers together with the Qiagen OneStep RT-PCR kit. A multiplex PCR was then performed as the second round. TCRdb reanalysed the multiplex PCR reads using MiXCR and keeps one entry per CDR3 protein. This sample yields over 500,000 distinct CDR3 sequences, of which about a fifth are seen a single time; 7.1% belongs to the top ten.

The source of this sequence is a woman aged 18-29 years with stable Graves' hyperthyroidism. Some clones in this sample may be carry-over from other donors' samples. V is TRBV30 and J is TRBJ1-5, with D maybe TRBD1 (5 bases). Material for sequencing was peripheral blood. As DNA, the CDR3 is TGTGCCTGGGGTGGGCAGGGCGATCAGCCCCAGCATTTT. This codes for CAWGGQGDQPQHF.